This T cell receptor (beta chain) appears in the sequencing data of a study of brain T cells in children with intractable seizures. Whole-study findings and limits: Viral specificity was inferred only from CDR3 similarity; HCMV serostatus was unknown. Pre-surgery blood may have been undersampled, hiding some clones.

The sequenced cases were selected for having the highest brain T cell transcript signatures. Patients received at least one anti-epileptic drug before surgery. From germline, CDR1 is SEHNR and CDR2 FQNEAQ (reference sequence). This CDR3 spans 17 amino acids. Trimming removed 4 bases from V and 8 bases from J; junction bases left unmatched: 13. Here immunoSEQ multiplex PCR was the method, and the copy in TCRdb shows in-frame clones only, minus some. There are 78,000 or so clones in the sample; around nine tenths occur only once, and approximately 25% lies in the top ten. Comment on this clone: Its target is not known.

The input for sequencing was peripheral blood, taken at surgery. The chain joins TRBV7-9 to TRBJ2-2, with 10 bases identical to TRBD2. The source of this sequence is a girl under 10 years old with Rasmussen encephalitis and intractable seizures. The CDR3 here is CASSSGLAEPHPGELFF. The CDR3 DNA follows: TGTGCCAGCAGCTCCGGACTAGCGGAGCCCCATCCGGGGGAGCTGTTTTTT.